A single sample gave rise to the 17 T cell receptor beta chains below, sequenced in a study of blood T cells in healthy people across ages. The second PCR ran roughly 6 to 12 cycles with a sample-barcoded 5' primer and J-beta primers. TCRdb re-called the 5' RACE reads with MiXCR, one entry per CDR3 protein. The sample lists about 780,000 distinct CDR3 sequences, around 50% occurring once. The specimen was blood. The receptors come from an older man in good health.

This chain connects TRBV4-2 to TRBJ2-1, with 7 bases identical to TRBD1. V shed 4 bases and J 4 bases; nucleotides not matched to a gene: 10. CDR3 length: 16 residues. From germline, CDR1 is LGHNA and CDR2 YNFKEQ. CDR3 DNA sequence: TGTGCCAGCAGCCGGGAGAGGGACAGCCGGTACAATGAGCAGTTCTTC. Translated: CASSRERDSRYNEQFF.

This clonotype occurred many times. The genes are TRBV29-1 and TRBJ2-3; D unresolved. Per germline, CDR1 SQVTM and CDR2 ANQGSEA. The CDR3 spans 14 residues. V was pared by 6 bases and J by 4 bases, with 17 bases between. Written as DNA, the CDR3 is TGCAGCGTGGGCGGTCTCCCGGGCCCAGATACGCAGTATTTT. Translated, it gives CSVGGLPGPDTQYF.

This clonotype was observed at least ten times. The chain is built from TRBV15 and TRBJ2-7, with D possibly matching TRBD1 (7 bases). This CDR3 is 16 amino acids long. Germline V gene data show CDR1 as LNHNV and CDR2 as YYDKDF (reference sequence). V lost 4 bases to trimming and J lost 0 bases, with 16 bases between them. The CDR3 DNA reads TGTGCCACCAGCAAGGGCTGGGGGGACAGCTCCTACGAGCAGTACTTC. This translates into CATSKGWGDSSYEQYF.

The CDR3 loop reads CSVDTLAGGRGDYNEQFF. The CDR3 nucleotides read TGCAGCGTTGATACACTAGCGGGGGGTCGGGGAGATTACAATGAGCAGTTCTTC. V is TRBV29-1 and J is TRBJ2-1; TRBD2 matches 12 bases. V trimming: 3 bases; J trimming: 4 bases; junction bases outside the gene matches: 13. CDR1 and CDR2 from the germline V gene are SQVTM and ANQGSEA. This CDR3 contains 18 residues.

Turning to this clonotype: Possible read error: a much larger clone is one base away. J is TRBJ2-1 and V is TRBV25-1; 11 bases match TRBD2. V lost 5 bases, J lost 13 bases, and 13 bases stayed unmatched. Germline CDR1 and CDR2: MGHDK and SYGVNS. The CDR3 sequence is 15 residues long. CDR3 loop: CASSPGLAVQETQFF. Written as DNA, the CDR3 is TGTGCCAGCAGTCCGGGACTAGCGGTCCAAGAGACCCAGTTCTTC.

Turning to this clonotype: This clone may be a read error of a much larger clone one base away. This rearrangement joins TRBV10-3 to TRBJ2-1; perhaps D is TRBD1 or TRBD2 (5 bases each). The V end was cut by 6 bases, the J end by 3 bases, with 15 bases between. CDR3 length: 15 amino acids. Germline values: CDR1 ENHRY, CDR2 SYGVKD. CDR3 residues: CAISDPGAVYNEQFF. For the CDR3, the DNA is TGTGCCATCAGCGACCCCGGGGCAGTCTACAATGAGCAGTTCTTC.

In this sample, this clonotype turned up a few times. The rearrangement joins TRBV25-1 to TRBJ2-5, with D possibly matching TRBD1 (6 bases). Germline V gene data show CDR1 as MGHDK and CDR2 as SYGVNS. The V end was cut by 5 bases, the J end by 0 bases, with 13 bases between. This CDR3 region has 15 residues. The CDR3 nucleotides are TGTGCCAGCAGTACTCCAGGGGTGTACCAAGAGACCCAGTACTTC. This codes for CASSTPGVYQETQYF.

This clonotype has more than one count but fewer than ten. In DNA form, the CDR3 reads TGCAGTGCTAGAGTTACAACAGCATCCCGAATCAATTCACCCCTCCACTTT. It specifies CSARVTTASRINSPLHF. The chain carries TRBV20-1 and TRBJ1-6; D is uncertain. The CDR3 sequence is 17 residues long. Germline values: CDR1 DFQATT, CDR2 SNEGSKA (reference sequence). V dropped 1 base and J dropped 7 bases, with 20 bases sitting between them.

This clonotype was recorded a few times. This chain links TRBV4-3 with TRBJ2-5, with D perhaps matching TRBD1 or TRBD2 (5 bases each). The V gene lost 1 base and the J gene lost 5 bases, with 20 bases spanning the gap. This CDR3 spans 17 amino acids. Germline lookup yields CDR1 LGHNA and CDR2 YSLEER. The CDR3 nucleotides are TGCGCCAGCAGCCAAGGGAGTGTCGGGACCTTTGGGGAGACCCAGTACTTC. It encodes CASSQGSVGTFGETQYF.

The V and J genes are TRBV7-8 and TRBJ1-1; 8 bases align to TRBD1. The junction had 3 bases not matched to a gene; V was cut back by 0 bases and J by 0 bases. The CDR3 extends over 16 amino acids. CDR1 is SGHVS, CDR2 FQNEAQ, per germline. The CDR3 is CASSLAWTGMNTEAFF. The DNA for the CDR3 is TGTGCCAGCAGCTTAGCCTGGACAGGGATGAACACTGAAGCTTTCTTT. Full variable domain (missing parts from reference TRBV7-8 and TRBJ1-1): GAGVSQSPRYKVAKRGQDVALRCDPISGHVSLFWYQQALGQGPEFLTYFQNEAQLDKSGLPSDRFFAERPEGSVSTLKIQRTQQEDSAVYLCASSLAWTGMNTEAFFGQGTRLTVV.

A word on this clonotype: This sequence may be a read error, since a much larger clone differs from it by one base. This chain's CDR3 is CASSYRQGGEIQYF. The CDR3 DNA sequence: TGTGCCAGCAGTTACCGACAGGGAGGAGAGATCCAGTACTTC. This chain uses TRBV6-2 or TRBV6-3 with TRBJ2-7; D is possibly TRBD1 (7 bases). The germline V gene encodes CDR1 MNHEY and CDR2 SVGEGT. The CDR3 loop spans 14 amino acids. V was clipped by 2 bases and J by 10 bases, with 18 bases between them.

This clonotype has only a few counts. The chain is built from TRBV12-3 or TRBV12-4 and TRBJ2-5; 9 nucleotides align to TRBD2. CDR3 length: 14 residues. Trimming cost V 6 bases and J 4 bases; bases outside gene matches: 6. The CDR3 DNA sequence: TGTGCCAGCAGGGTAGCGGGAGCCCCAGAGACCCAGTACTTC. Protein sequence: CASRVAGAPETQYF.

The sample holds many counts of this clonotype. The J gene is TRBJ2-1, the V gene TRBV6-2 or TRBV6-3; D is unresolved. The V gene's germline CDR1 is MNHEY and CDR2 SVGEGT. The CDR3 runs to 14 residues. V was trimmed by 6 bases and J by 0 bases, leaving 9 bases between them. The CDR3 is CASRPKSSYNEQFF. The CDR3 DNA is TGTGCCAGCAGGCCAAAGAGCTCCTACAATGAGCAGTTCTTC.

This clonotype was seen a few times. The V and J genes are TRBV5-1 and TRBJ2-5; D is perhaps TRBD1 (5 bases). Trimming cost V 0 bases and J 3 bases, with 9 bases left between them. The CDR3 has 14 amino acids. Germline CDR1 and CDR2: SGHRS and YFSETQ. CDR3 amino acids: CASSLGQQKETQYF. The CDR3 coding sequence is TGCGCCAGCAGCTTGGGACAGCAAAAAGAGACCCAGTACTTC.

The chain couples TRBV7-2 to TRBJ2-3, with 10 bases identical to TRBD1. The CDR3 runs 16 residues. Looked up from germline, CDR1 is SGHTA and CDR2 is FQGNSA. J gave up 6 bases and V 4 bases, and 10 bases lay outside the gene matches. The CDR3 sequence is CASSSRTTGGQDTQYF. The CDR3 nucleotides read TGTGCCAGCAGCTCAAGGACGACAGGGGGCCAGGATACGCAGTATTTT.

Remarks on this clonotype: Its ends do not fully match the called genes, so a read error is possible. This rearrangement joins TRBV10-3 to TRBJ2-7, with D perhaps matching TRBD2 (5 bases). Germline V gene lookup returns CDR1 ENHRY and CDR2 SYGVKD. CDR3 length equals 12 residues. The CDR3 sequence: CAISDEAERQCF. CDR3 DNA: TGTGCCATCAGTGATGAAGCGGAGCGGCAGTGCTTC.

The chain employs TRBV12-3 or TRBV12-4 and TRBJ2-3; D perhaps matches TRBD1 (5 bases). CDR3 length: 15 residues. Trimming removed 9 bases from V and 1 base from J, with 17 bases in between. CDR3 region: CASYSPGQRTDTQYF. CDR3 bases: TGTGCCAGTTATAGCCCAGGACAACGCACAGATACGCAGTATTTT.